These 10 T cell receptor beta chains came from one sample sequenced in a study of blood T cell repertoires in COVID-19. Sequenced by immunoSEQ multiplex PCR; TCRdb stores in-frame clones only, minus some. The sample carries more than 350,000 clones, more than 80% recorded once. The sequenced material came from peripheral blood. Source of these receptors: a woman under 40 with COVID-19, enrolled during active disease.

This rearrangement joins TRBV6-2 or TRBV6-3 to TRBJ1-5, with D possibly TRBD1 on 6 matching bases. The V and J ends lost 1 base and 5 bases respectively, with 9 bases between them. The length of the CDR3 is 14 residues. Per germline, CDR1 MNHEY and CDR2 SVGEGT. CDR3 nucleotides: TGTGCCAGCAGTTACTTAAACAGGGATCAGCCCCAGCATTTT. Its protein product is CASSYLNRDQPQHF.

The chain couples TRBV5-1 to TRBJ1-1; TRBD1 might be the D (5 bases). The V and J ends lost 0 bases and 7 bases respectively, with 10 bases between them. This CDR3 has 13 amino acids. The germline V gene has CDR1 SGHRS and CDR2 YFSETQ. CDR3 sequence (DNA): TGCGCCAGCAGCTTGGGCGGGACTGATGAAGCTTTCTTT. Translation gives CASSLGGTDEAFF.

This clone was recorded only once. V gene TRBV7-9 combines with J gene TRBJ2-2; tentative D call: TRBD1 (5 bases). This CDR3 comprises 16 residues. Trimming pared 7 bases from V and 1 base from J, leaving 16 bases between. Germline assignment: CDR1 SEHNR and CDR2 FQNEAQ (reference sequence). This chain's CDR3 is CASTSPAGKNTGELFF. In DNA form, the CDR3 reads TGTGCCAGCACCTCCCCCGCAGGGAAGAACACCGGGGAGCTGTTTTTT.

The rearrangement links TRBV5-4 to TRBJ2-7; no reliable D call. Germline CDR1 is SGHNT and CDR2 is YYREEE (reference sequence). Trimming removed 4 bases at V and 2 bases at J, with 13 bases between. The CDR3 totals 14 residues. The CDR3 is CASSPRNRAYEQYF. The DNA for the CDR3 is TGTGCCAGCAGCCCCCGGAACAGAGCCTACGAGCAGTACTTC.

The rearrangement links TRBV7-9 to TRBJ2-3, with a weak D call TRBD2 (5 bases). Between the trimmed V and J ends, which lost 5 bases and 2 bases, there was a span of 14 bases. This CDR3 has 15 amino acids. The germline V gene has CDR1 SEHNR and CDR2 FQNEAQ (reference sequence). As DNA, the CDR3 is TGTGCCAGCAGCCCCAAGGGCGGGTCCACAGATACGCAGTATTTT. Translation: CASSPKGGSTDTQYF.

This clone was seen more than once but under ten times. The rearrangement joins TRBV5-1 to TRBJ2-7; TRBD2 agrees at 9 bases. Trimming removed 4 bases from V and 2 bases from J; junction bases left unmatched: 7. The CDR3 extends over 15 amino acids. Germline V gene data show CDR1 as SGHRS and CDR2 as YFSETQ. The CDR3 here is CASSPRGGLTYEQYF. The DNA for the CDR3 is TGCGCCAGCAGCCCGCGGGGGGGATTAACCTACGAGCAGTACTTC.

The chain links TRBV5-1 to TRBJ2-1; TRBD2 aligns across 7 bases. Germline V gene data show CDR1 as SGHRS and CDR2 as YFSETQ. V lost 4 bases to trimming and J lost 6 bases; unmatched junction nucleotides: 16. The CDR3 extends over 17 amino acids. CDR3 amino acids: CASSPDTSSGTSNEQFF. The CDR3 coding sequence is TGCGCCAGCAGCCCAGACACGTCGAGCGGGACCTCCAATGAGCAGTTCTTC.

The chain recombines TRBV2 with TRBJ1-3; D not certain. Trimming pared 6 bases from V and 0 bases from J, leaving 9 bases between. The CDR3 extends over 14 amino acids. From germline, CDR1 is SNHLY and CDR2 FYNNEI. The CDR3 protein is CASRTESSGNTIYF. CDR3 DNA: TGTGCCAGCAGGACGGAGAGCTCTGGAAACACCATATATTTT.

This rearrangement joins TRBV9 to TRBJ2-1; D possibly corresponds to TRBD1 (6 bases). Germline V gene sequence: CDR1 SGDLS, CDR2 YYNGEE. The CDR3 is 17 residues long. V dropped 4 bases and J dropped 3 bases, with 20 bases sitting between them. This chain's CDR3 is CASSSIPRGKNYNEQFF. DNA of the CDR3: TGTGCCAGCAGCTCCATCCCCAGGGGAAAAAACTACAATGAGCAGTTCTTC.

The rearrangement links TRBV18 to TRBJ2-1; 9 nucleotides line up with TRBD1. This CDR3 has 14 amino acids. V lost 3 bases to trimming and J lost 12 bases; unmatched junction nucleotides: 9. Germline V gene data show CDR1 as KGHSH and CDR2 as LQKENI. CDR3 nucleotides: TGTGCCAGCTCACCGGACAGGGGAGAAAAGAGGCAGTTCTTC. This translates into CASSPDRGEKRQFF.